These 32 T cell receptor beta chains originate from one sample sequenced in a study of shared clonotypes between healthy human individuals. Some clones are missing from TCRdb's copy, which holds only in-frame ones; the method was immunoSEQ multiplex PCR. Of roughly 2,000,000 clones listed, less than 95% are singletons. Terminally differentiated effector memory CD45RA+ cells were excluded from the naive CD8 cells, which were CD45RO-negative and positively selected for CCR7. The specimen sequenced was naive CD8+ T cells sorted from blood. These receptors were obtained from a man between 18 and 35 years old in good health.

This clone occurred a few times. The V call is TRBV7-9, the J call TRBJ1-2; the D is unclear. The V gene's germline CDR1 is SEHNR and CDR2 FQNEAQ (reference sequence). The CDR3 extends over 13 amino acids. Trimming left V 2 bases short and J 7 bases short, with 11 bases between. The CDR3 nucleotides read TGTGCCAGCAGCTTAAGCACCGGCTCTGGCTACACCTTC. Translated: CASSLSTGSGYTF.

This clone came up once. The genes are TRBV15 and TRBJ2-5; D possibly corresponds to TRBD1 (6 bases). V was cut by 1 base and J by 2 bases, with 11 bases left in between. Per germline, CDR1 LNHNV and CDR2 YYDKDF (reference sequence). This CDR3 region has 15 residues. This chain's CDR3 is CATSRVDSLQETQYF. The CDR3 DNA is TGTGCCACCAGCAGAGTGGACAGTCTACAAGAGACCCAGTACTTC. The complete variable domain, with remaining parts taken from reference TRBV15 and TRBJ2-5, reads DAMVIQNPRYQVTQFGKPVTLSCSQTLNHNVMYWYQQKSSQAPKLLFHYYDKDFNNEADTPDNFQSRRPNTSFCFLDIRSPGLGDTAMYLCATSRVDSLQETQYFGPGTRLLVL.

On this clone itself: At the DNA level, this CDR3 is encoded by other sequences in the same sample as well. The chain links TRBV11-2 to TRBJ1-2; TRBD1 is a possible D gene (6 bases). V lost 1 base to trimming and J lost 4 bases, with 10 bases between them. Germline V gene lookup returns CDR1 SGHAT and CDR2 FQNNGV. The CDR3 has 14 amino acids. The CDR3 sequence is CASSLVGGSYGYTF. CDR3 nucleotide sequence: TGTGCCAGCAGCTTAGTTGGGGGCAGCTATGGCTACACCTTC.

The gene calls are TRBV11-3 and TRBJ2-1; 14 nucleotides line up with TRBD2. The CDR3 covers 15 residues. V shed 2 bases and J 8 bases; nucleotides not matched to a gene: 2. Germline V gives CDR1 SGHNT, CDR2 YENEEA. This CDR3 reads CASSLPGLAGDEQFF. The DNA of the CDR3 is TGTGCCAGCAGCTTACCGGGACTAGCGGGAGATGAGCAGTTCTTC.

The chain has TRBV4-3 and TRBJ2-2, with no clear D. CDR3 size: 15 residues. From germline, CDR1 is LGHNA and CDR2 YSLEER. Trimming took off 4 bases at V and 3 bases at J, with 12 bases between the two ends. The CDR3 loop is CASSPTLGYTGELFF. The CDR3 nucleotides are TGCGCCAGCAGCCCGACCCTTGGGTACACCGGGGAGCTGTTTTTT.

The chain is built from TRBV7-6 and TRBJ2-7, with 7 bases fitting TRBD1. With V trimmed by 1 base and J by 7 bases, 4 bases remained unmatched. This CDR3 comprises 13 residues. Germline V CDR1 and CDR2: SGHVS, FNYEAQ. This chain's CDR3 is CASSLEGAREQYF. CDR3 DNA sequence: TGTGCCAGCAGCTTAGAGGGGGCGCGGGAGCAGTACTTC.

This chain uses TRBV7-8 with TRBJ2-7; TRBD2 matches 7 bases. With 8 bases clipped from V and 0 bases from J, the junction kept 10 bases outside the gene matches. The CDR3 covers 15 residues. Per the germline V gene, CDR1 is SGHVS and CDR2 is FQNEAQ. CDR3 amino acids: CASREIAGPSYEQYF. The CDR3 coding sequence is TGTGCCAGCCGGGAAATAGCGGGTCCCTCCTACGAGCAGTACTTC.

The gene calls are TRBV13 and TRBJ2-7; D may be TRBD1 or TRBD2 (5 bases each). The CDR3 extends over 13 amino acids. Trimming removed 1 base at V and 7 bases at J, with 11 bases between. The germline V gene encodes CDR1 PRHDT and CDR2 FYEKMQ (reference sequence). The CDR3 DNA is TGTGCCAGCAGCTTAGAAGGGGAGAGGGAGCAGTACTTC. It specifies CASSLEGEREQYF.

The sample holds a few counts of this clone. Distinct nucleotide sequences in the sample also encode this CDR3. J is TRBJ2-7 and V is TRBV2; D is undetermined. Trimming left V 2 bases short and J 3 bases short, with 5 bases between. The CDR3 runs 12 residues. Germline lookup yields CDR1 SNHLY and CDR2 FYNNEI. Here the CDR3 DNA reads TGTGCCAGCAGTGAATGGGACTACGAGCAGTACTTC. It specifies CASSEWDYEQYF.

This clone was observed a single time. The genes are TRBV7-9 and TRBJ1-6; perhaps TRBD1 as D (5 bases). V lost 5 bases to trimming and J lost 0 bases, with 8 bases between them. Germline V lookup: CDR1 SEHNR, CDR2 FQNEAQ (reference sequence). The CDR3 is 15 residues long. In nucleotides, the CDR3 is TGTGCCAGCAGCCCAGGGAGCTCCTATAATTCACCCCTCCACTTT. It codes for CASSPGSSYNSPLHF.

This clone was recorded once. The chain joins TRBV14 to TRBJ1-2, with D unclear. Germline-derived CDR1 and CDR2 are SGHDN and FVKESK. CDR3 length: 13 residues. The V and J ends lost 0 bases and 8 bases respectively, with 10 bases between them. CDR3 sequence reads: CASSQEFASGYTF. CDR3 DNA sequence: TGTGCCAGCAGCCAAGAATTTGCCTCCGGCTACACCTTC.

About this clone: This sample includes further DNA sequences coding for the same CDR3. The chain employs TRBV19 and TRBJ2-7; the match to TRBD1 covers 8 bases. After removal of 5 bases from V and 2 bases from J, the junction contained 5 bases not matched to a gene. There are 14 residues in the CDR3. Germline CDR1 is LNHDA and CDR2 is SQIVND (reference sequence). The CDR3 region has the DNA TGTGCCAGTAGTGCCGGGACAGGTCCCTACGAGCAGTACTTC. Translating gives CASSAGTGPYEQYF.

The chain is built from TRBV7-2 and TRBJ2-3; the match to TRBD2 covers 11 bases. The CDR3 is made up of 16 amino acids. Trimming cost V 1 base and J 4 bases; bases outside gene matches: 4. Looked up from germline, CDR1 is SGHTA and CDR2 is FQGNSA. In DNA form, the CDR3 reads TGTGCCAGCAGCTTAGTAGCGGGAGGGCCCGCAGATACGCAGTATTTT. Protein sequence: CASSLVAGGPADTQYF.

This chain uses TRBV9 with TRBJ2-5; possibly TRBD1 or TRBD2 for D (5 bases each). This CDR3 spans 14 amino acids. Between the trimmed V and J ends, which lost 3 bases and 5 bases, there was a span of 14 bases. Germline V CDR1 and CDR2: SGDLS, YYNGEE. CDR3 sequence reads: CASSATWGLETQYF. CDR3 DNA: TGTGCCAGCAGCGCGACCTGGGGGTTGGAGACCCAGTACTTC.

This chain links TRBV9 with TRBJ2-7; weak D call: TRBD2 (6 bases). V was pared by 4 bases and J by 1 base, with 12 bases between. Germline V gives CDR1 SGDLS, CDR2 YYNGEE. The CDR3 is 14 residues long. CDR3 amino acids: CASSKGLYSYEQYF. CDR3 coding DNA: TGTGCCAGCAGCAAGGGACTGTATTCCTACGAGCAGTACTTC.

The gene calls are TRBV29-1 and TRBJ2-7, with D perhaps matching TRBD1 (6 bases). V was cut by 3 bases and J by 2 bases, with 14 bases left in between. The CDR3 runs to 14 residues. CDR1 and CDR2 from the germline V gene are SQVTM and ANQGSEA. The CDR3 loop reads CSVETDSRPYEQYF. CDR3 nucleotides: TGCAGCGTTGAGACGGACAGTCGGCCCTACGAGCAGTACTTC.

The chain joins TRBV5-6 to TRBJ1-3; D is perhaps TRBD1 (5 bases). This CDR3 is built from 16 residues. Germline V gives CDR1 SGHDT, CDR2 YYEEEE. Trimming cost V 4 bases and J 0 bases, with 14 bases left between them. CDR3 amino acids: CASSLTESFSGNTIYF. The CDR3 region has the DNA TGTGCCAGCAGCCTGACAGAGTCGTTCTCTGGAAACACCATATATTTT.

The CDR3 DNA follows: TGTGCCACCGGGGAGGACAGGGGAGGATACGAGCAGTACTTC. This encodes CATGEDRGGYEQYF. J is TRBJ2-7 and V is TRBV6-5; 9 bases agree with TRBD1. The V segment lost 10 bases and the J segment 4 bases; nucleotides outside the gene matches: 11. CDR3 length: 14 residues. CDR1 is MNHEY, CDR2 SVGAGI, per germline.

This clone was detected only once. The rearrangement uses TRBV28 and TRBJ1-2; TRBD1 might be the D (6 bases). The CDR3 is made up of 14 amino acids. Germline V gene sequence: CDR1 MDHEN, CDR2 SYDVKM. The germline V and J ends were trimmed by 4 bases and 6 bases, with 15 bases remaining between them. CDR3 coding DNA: TGTGCCAGCAGTTCAATCGACAGGTGGGATGGCTACACCTTC. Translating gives CASSSIDRWDGYTF.

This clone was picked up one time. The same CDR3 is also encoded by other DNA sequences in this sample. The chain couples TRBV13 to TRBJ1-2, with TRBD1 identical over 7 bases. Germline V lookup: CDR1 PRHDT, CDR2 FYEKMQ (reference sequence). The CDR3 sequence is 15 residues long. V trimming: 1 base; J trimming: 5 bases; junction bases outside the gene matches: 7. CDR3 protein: CASSLEGTAFYGYTF. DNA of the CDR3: TGTGCCAGCAGCTTAGAAGGGACAGCCTTTTATGGCTACACCTTC.

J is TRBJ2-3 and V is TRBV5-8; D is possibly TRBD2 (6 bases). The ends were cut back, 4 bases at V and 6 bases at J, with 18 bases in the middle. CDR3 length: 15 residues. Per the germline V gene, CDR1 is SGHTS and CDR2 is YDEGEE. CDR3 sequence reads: CASSPGGGAFDTQYF. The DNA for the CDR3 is TGTGCCAGCAGCCCCGGGGGTGGGGCTTTTGATACGCAGTATTTT.

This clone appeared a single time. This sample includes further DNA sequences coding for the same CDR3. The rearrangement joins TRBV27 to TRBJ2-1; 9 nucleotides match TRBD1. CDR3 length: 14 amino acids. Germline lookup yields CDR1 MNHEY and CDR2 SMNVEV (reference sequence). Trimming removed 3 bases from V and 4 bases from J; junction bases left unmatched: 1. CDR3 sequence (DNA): TGTGCCAGCAGTTTGGGACAGGGATACAATGAGCAGTTCTTC. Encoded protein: CASSLGQGYNEQFF.

CDR3 sequence (DNA): TGTGCCAGCAGTTTAATTGGGGAGGCCCGCGCCGGGGAGCTGTTTTTT. This codes for CASSLIGEARAGELFF. The chain combines TRBV27 with TRBJ2-2; TRBD2 might be the D (6 bases). The CDR3 length is 16 residues. Germline CDR1 and CDR2: MNHEY and SMNVEV (reference sequence). The germline V and J ends were trimmed by 2 bases and 6 bases, with 16 bases remaining between them.

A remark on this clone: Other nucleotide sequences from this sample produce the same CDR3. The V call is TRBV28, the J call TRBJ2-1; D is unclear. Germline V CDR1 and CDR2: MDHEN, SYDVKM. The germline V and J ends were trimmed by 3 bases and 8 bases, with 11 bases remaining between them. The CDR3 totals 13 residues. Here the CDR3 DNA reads TGTGCCAGCAGTTTCACCGGTGGGGATGAGCAGTTCTTC. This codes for CASSFTGGDEQFF.

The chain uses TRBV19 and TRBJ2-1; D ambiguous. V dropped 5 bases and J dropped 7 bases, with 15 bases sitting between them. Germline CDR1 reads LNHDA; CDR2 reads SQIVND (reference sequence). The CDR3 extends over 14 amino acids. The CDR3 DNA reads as TGTGCCAGTAGTCACACGGCCCTGCGAAATGAGCAGTTCTTC. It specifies CASSHTALRNEQFF. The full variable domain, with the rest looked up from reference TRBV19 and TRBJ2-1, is DGGITQSPKYLFRKEGQNVTLSCEQNLNHDAMYWYRQDPGQGLRLIYYSQIVNDFQKGDIAEGYSVSREKKESFPLTVTSAQKNPTAFYLCASSHTALRNEQFFGPGTRLTVL.

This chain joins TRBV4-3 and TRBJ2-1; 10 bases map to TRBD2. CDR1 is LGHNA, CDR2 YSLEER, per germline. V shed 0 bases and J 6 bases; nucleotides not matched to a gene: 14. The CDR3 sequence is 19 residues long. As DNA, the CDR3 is TGCGCCAGCAGCCAAGATCCCCCCGGAGCGGGAGGGCCAGTCAATGAGCAGTTCTTC. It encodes CASSQDPPGAGGPVNEQFF.

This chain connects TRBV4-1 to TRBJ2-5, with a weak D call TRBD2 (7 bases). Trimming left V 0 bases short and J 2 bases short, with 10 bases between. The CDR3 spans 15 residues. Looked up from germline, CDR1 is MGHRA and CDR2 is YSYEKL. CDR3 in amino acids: CASSQERGQQETQYF. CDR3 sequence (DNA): TGCGCCAGCAGCCAAGAGCGGGGGCAACAAGAGACCCAGTACTTC.

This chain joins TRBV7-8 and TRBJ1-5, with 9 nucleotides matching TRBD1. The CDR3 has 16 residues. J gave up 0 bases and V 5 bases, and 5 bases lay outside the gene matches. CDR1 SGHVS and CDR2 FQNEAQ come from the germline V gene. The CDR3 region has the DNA TGTGCCAGCAGCATAGGGACAGGGTATAGCAATCAGCCCCAGCATTTT. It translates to CASSIGTGYSNQPQHF. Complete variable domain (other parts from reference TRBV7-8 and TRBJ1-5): GAGVSQSPRYKVAKRGQDVALRCDPISGHVSLFWYQQALGQGPEFLTYFQNEAQLDKSGLPSDRFFAERPEGSVSTLKIQRTQQEDSAVYLCASSIGTGYSNQPQHFGDGTRLSIL.

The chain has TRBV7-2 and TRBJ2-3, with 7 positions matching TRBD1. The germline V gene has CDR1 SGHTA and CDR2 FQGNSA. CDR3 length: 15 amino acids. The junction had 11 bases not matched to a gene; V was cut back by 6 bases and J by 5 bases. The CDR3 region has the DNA TGTGCCAGCAGTTCTCCGGGACAGACAATAGATACGCAGTATTTT. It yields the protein CASSSPGQTIDTQYF.

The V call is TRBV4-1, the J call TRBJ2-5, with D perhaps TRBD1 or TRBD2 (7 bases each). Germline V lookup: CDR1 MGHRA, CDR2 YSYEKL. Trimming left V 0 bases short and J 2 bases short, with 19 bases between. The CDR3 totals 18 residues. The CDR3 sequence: CASSQDQGGGVGQETQYF. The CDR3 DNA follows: TGCGCCAGCAGCCAAGATCAGGGGGGGGGCGTAGGTCAAGAGACCCAGTACTTC.

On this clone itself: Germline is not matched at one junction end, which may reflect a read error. Written as DNA, the CDR3 is TGTGCCAGCAGCCTAGCCCCTTTCGAGCAGTACTTC. Translation gives CASSLAPFEQYF. This sequence joins TRBV7-9 and TRBJ2-7; the D gene is possibly TRBD2 (5 bases). The germline V gene has CDR1 SEHNR and CDR2 FQNEAQ (reference sequence). The CDR3 length is 12 residues.

The CDR3 DNA reads as TGCGCCAGCAGTGACGCCCTAGCGGACTACGAGCAGTACTTC. Translating it yields CASSDALADYEQYF. This chain links TRBV10-2 with TRBJ2-7; the match to TRBD2 covers 7 bases. This CDR3 comprises 14 residues. Trimming at V came to 3 bases and at J to 3 bases, leaving 5 bases not matched to a gene. Germline CDR1 WSHSY, CDR2 SAAADI.